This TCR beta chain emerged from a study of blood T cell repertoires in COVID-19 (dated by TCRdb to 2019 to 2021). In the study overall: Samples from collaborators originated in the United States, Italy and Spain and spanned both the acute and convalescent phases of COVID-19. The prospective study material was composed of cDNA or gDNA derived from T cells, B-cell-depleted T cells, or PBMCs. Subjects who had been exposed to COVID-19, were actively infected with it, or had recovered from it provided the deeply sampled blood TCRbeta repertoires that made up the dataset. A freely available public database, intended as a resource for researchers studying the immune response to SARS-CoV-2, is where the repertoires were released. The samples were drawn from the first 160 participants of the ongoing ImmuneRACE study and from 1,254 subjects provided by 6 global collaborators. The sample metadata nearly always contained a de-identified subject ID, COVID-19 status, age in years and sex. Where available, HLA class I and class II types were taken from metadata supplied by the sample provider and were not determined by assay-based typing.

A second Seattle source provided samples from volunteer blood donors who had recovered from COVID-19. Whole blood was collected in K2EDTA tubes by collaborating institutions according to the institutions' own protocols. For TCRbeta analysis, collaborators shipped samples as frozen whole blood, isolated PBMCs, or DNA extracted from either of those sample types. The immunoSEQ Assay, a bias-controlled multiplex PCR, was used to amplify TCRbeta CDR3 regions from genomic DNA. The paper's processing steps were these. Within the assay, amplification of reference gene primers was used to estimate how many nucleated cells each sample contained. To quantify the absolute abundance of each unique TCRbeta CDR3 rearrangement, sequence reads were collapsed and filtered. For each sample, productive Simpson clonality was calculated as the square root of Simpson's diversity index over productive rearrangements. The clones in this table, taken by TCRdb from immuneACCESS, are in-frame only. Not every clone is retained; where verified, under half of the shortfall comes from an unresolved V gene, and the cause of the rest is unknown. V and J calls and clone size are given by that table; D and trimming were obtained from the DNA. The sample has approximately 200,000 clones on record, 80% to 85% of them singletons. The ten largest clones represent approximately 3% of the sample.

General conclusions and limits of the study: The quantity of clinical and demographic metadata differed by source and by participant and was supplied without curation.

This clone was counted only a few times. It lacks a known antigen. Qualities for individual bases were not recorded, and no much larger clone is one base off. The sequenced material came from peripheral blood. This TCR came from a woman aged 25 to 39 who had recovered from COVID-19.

The CDR3 amino acid sequence is: CASSAHGDYVKLFF. The bases read TGTGCCAGTAGCGCCCACGGGGACTACGTAAAACTGTTTTTT. This chain joins TRBV19 to TRBJ1-4, and TRBD1 may be the D gene, going by 5 matching bases. CDR1 LNHDA and CDR2 SQIVND were looked up in the germline V gene (reference sequence). The CDR3 goes from the cysteine to the phenylalanine over 14 residues. Only the CDR3 portion is preserved as DNA: 42 bases, with reading frame beginning at the first base. The germline ends are 18 bases apart after V is trimmed by 6 bases and J by 10 bases.